These 31 T cell receptor beta chains were all obtained from the same sample, sequenced in a study of T cell responses to AZD1222 COVID-19 vaccine. Sequenced by immunoSEQ multiplex PCR; TCRdb stores in-frame clones only, minus some. Here the sample spans 200,000 or so clones, 90% being singletons. The sample in question was peripheral blood, obtained on day 0 of AZD1222 vaccination. The receptors come from an adult in good health.

This chain uses TRBV19 with TRBJ2-5; D not certain. The CDR3 runs to 13 residues. Germline CDR1 and CDR2: LNHDA and SQIVND (reference sequence). The germline V and J ends were trimmed by 3 bases and 2 bases, with 7 bases remaining between them. DNA for the CDR3: TGTGCCAGTAGTATGCGACTTCAAGAGACCCAGTACTTC. Protein sequence: CASSMRLQETQYF.

This rearrangement joins TRBV5-5 to TRBJ2-5; 10 bases align to TRBD1. After removal of 4 bases from V and 2 bases from J, the junction contained 2 bases not matched to a gene. The CDR3 is made up of 14 amino acids. Germline lookup yields CDR1 SGHKS and CDR2 YYEKEE (reference sequence). The CDR3 DNA reads as TGTGCCAGCAGCCGACAGGGGGCGCAAGAGACCCAGTACTTC. It specifies CASSRQGAQETQYF.

This chain links TRBV6-1 with TRBJ2-7; 14 bases line up with TRBD2. Germline V gives CDR1 MNHNS, CDR2 SASEGT. The CDR3 is 16 residues long. V lost 3 bases to trimming and J lost 4 bases; unmatched junction nucleotides: 5. CDR3 in amino acids: CASSEVRLAGGYEQYF. The CDR3 region has the DNA TGTGCCAGCAGTGAGGTTAGACTAGCGGGAGGGTACGAGCAGTACTTC.

This chain connects TRBV11-3 to TRBJ1-1; perhaps TRBD1 as D (6 bases). This CDR3 contains 14 residues. V dropped 5 bases and J dropped 4 bases, with 14 bases sitting between them. Germline V gene sequence: CDR1 SGHNT, CDR2 YENEEA. The CDR3 sequence is CASSRDRTVTEAFF. The DNA of the CDR3 is TGTGCCAGCAGCCGAGACAGGACGGTCACTGAAGCTTTCTTT.

The V and J genes are TRBV10-1 and TRBJ2-7, with D hard to call. Deletions cut 4 bases from V and 0 bases from J, with 4 bases between. The CDR3 sequence is 12 residues long. Germline V gene lookup returns CDR1 WNHNN and CDR2 SYGVQD (reference sequence). The CDR3 bases are TGCGCCAGCAGTGGTAGCTCCTACGAGCAGTACTTC. Its translation: CASSGSSYEQYF.

This clone was seen more than once but under ten times. The J gene is TRBJ1-5, the V gene TRBV14; D is unclear. Trimming cost V 4 bases and J 4 bases, with 8 bases left between them. Germline values: CDR1 SGHDN, CDR2 FVKESK. The length of the CDR3 is 13 residues. The CDR3 coding sequence is TGTGCCAGCAGCCTCAATACAAATCAGCCCCAGCATTTT. Translation: CASSLNTNQPQHF.

This chain links TRBV21-1 with TRBJ2-3. TRBV21-1 is a pseudogene locus. The CDR3 length is 17 residues. The CDR3 here is CASSKYFNLWDTDTQYF. In nucleotides, the CDR3 is TGTGCCAGCAGCAAGTATTTTAACTTGTGGGACACAGATACGCAGTATTTT.

The gene calls are TRBV7-2 and TRBJ2-7, with 7 positions matching TRBD1. The CDR3 has 13 amino acids. V lost 5 bases to trimming and J lost 3 bases; unmatched junction nucleotides: 4. The germline gives CDR1 SGHTA, CDR2 FQGNSA. The CDR3 spells CASSKDRNYEQYF. In DNA, the CDR3 is TGTGCCAGCAGCAAGGACAGGAACTACGAGCAGTACTTC.

This clone was seen a single time. V is TRBV7-2 and J is TRBJ2-3, with D possibly called TRBD1 or TRBD2 (6 bases each). Germline-derived CDR1 and CDR2 are SGHTA and FQGNSA. There are 16 residues in the CDR3. V was pared by 1 base and J by 0 bases, with 11 bases between. The CDR3 sequence is CASSLGGGRSTDTQYF. CDR3 DNA: TGTGCCAGCAGCTTAGGAGGGGGGAGAAGCACAGATACGCAGTATTTT.

The chain uses TRBV3-1 (or the pseudogene TRBV3-2) and TRBJ1-3, with a tentative D call TRBD1 (5 bases). V was shortened by 4 bases and J by 4 bases, with 11 bases between the two germline ends. The germline gives CDR1 LGHDT, CDR2 YNNKEL (reference sequence). This CDR3 is 14 amino acids long. CDR3 nucleotides: TGTGCCAGCAGCCGGGAGGGGTCGGGAAACACCATATATTTT. Its protein product is CASSREGSGNTIYF.

J is TRBJ1-6 and V is TRBV2; D not resolved. The CDR3 is made up of 13 amino acids. The V end lost 4 bases, the J end lost 7 bases, and 8 bases lay between the germline ends. The germline V gene encodes CDR1 SNHLY and CDR2 FYNNEI. In DNA, the CDR3 is TGTGCCAGCAGTGCCAACCAAAATTCACCCCTCCACTTT. Its translation: CASSANQNSPLHF.

This rearrangement joins TRBV6-5 to TRBJ1-5, with D maybe TRBD1 (6 bases). The CDR3 is 13 amino acids. V lost 6 bases, J lost 4 bases, and 10 bases lay in between. In germline, CDR1 is MNHEY, CDR2 SVGAGI. The CDR3 DNA sequence: TGTGCCAGCAGGCGACAGGTAAATCAGCCCCAGCATTTT. It yields the protein CASRRQVNQPQHF.

This chain connects TRBV9 to TRBJ1-5; D remains unclear. Trimming removed 4 bases from V and 5 bases from J, with 16 bases in between. The CDR3 length is 15 residues. Germline V gene data show CDR1 as SGDLS and CDR2 as YYNGEE. CDR3 bases: TGTGCCAGCAGCCCGAGTGGAGGCCTTGATCAGCCCCAGCATTTT. It is translated as CASSPSGGLDQPQHF.

This chain joins TRBV2 and TRBJ2-1, with D unclear. The germline CDR1 and CDR2 sequences are SNHLY and FYNNEI. The CDR3 runs 12 residues. V gave up 5 bases and J gave up 7 bases, with 9 bases separating them. CDR3 sequence reads: CASSTQWNEQFF. CDR3 DNA sequence: TGTGCCAGCAGTACTCAGTGGAATGAGCAGTTCTTC. The full variable domain, rest sourced from reference TRBV2 and TRBJ2-1, is EPEVTQTPSHQVTQMGQEVILRCVPISNHLYFYWYRQILGQKVEFLVSFYNNEISEKSEIFDDQFSVERPDGSNFTLKIRSTKLEDSAMYFCASSTQWNEQFFGPGTRLTVL.

The V gene is TRBV10-3, the J gene TRBJ1-6; D ambiguous. This CDR3 contains 11 residues. Germline V gives CDR1 ENHRY, CDR2 SYGVKD. V lost 9 bases and J 7 bases, leaving 7 bases between the germline ends. CDR3 region: CAIGENSPLHF. The CDR3 DNA reads as TGTGCCATTGGGGAAAATTCACCCCTCCACTTT.

V gene TRBV29-1 combines with J gene TRBJ2-2; 13 positions agree with TRBD2. CDR1 is SQVTM and CDR2 is ANQGSEA in the germline V gene. The CDR3 consists of 16 residues. V lost 4 bases, J lost 0 bases, and 2 bases stayed unmatched. The CDR3 nucleotides read TGCAGCGTTGTGGGGACTAGCGGGGCGAACACCGGGGAGCTGTTTTTT. Its protein product is CSVVGTSGANTGELFF.

The V and J genes are TRBV18 and TRBJ1-2; maybe TRBD1 (6 bases). This CDR3 contains 15 residues. Per the germline V gene, CDR1 is KGHSH and CDR2 is LQKENI. V lost 3 bases, J lost 3 bases, and 14 bases lay in between. The CDR3 protein is CASSPAGANDYGYTF. Written as DNA, the CDR3 is TGTGCCAGCTCACCGGCGGGGGCTAACGACTATGGCTACACCTTC. Looking up the rest from reference TRBV18 and TRBJ1-2 gives the full variable domain: NAGVMQNPRHLVRRRGQEARLRCSPMKGHSHVYWYRQLPEEGLKFMVYLQKENIIDESGMPKERFSAEFPKEGPSILRIQQVVRGDSAAYFCASSPAGANDYGYTFGSGTRLTVV.

The V call is TRBV6-5, the J call TRBJ2-1; 7 nucleotides line up with TRBD2. The ends lost 0 bases at V and 9 bases at J; junction bases unmatched: 5. Germline V lookup: CDR1 MNHEY, CDR2 SVGAGI. The CDR3 is 14 amino acids. CDR3 DNA: TGTGCCAGCAGTTACTCGATCTCGGGGGGTGAGCAGTTCTTC. Protein product: CASSYSISGGEQFF.

The CDR3 reads CASSVAGTENYGYTF. The CDR3 nucleotides are TGTGCCAGCAGCGTAGCCGGGACAGAAAACTATGGCTACACCTTC. The chain uses TRBV9 and TRBJ1-2, with TRBD1 matching over 7 bases. The CDR3 loop spans 15 amino acids. V lost 0 bases and J lost 2; bases outside the gene matches: 4. CDR1 is SGDLS and CDR2 is YYNGEE in the germline V gene.

The rearrangement uses TRBV18 and TRBJ1-2; unclear D gene. Trimming removed 3 bases at V and 4 bases at J, with 9 bases between. CDR1 is KGHSH and CDR2 is LQKENI in the germline V gene. There are 13 residues in the CDR3. CDR3 region: CASSPTVVYGYTF. The CDR3 bases are TGTGCCAGCTCACCTACGGTAGTCTATGGCTACACCTTC.

The chain employs TRBV7-9 and TRBJ1-6; 7 bases line up with TRBD1. This CDR3 has 14 amino acids. CDR1 SEHNR and CDR2 FQNEAQ come from the germline V gene (reference sequence). Trimming removed 5 bases from V and 10 bases from J; junction bases left unmatched: 8. CDR3 sequence reads: CASSLTGDVSPLHF. The DNA for the CDR3 is TGTGCCAGCAGCCTAACAGGGGACGTATCACCCCTCCACTTT.

This clone was seen once. Here the CDR3 DNA reads TGTGCCAGCAGTTATGCGGGACTAGCCACCGGGGAGCTGTTTTTT. Residues: CASSYAGLATGELFF. J is TRBJ2-2 and V is TRBV6-5, with 9 bases lining up with TRBD2. The V gene's germline CDR1 is MNHEY and CDR2 SVGAGI. V lost 3 bases, J lost 4 bases, and 3 bases stayed unmatched. This CDR3 has 15 residues.

This chain links TRBV30 with TRBJ1-5, with D perhaps matching TRBD1 (6 bases). The CDR3 sequence is 15 residues long. V shed 2 bases and J shed 0 bases, with 11 bases lying between them. The V gene's germline CDR1 is GTSNPN and CDR2 SVGIG (reference sequence). CDR3 in amino acids: CAWSRDRISNQPQHF. The DNA for the CDR3 is TGTGCCTGGAGTCGCGACAGGATTAGCAATCAGCCCCAGCATTTT.

This clone was recorded once. The chain uses TRBV14 and TRBJ2-3; 7 bases align to TRBD1. Per the germline V gene, CDR1 is SGHDN and CDR2 is FVKESK. The CDR3 is 14 amino acids. V shed 2 bases and J 5 bases; nucleotides not matched to a gene: 4. As DNA, the CDR3 is TGTGCCAGCAGCCAAAATACAGGGGAAGATACGCAGTATTTT. Residues: CASSQNTGEDTQYF. Together with reference TRBV14 and TRBJ2-3, the CDR3 gives the full variable domain: EAGVTQFPSHSVIEKGQTVTLRCDPISGHDNLYWYRRVMGKEIKFLLHFVKESKQDESGMPNNRFLAERTGGTYSTLKVQPAELEDSGVYFCASSQNTGEDTQYFGPGTRLTVL.

The genes are TRBV7-3 and TRBJ2-2; 7 bases agree with TRBD1. CDR3 length: 16 residues. Trimming cost V 4 bases and J 1 base; bases outside gene matches: 6. CDR1 and CDR2 (germline): SGHTA, FQGTGA. As DNA, the CDR3 is TGTGCCAGCAGCTCACCGGGACAGCAGAACACCGGGGAGCTGTTTTTT. This translates into CASSSPGQQNTGELFF.

On this clone itself: Other DNA sequences within the sample encode an identical CDR3. The V gene is TRBV28, the J gene TRBJ1-5; D is unclear. Trimming shortened V by 4 bases and J by 3 bases, and 1 base separated the two germline ends. This CDR3 spans 11 amino acids. Germline CDR1 reads MDHEN; CDR2 reads SYDVKM. The CDR3 reads CASSYNQPQHF. For the CDR3, the DNA is TGTGCCAGCAGTTACAATCAGCCCCAGCATTTT.

V is TRBV11-2 and J is TRBJ2-2; a possible D gene is TRBD2 (6 bases). Germline CDR1 SGHAT, CDR2 FQNNGV. This CDR3 is built from 18 residues. The germline V and J ends were trimmed by 6 bases and 4 bases, with 24 bases remaining between them. The CDR3 spells CASRPFLGRRAGTGELFF. In nucleotides, the CDR3 is TGTGCCAGCAGACCATTCCTGGGGCGGAGGGCAGGCACCGGGGAGCTGTTTTTT.

This clone was observed a single time. J is TRBJ2-3 and V is TRBV7-3; maybe TRBD1 (5 bases). CDR3 length equals 13 residues. The V gene's germline CDR1 is SGHTA and CDR2 FQGTGA. The V end was cut by 5 bases, the J end by 2 bases, with 8 bases between. The CDR3 loop is CASSRQTTDTQYF. The CDR3 nucleotides read TGTGCCAGCAGCCGACAGACCACAGATACGCAGTATTTT. The full variable domain, completed using reference TRBV7-3 and TRBJ2-3, is GAGVSQTPSNKVTEKGKYVELRCDPISGHTALYWYRQSLGQGPEFLIYFQGTGAADDSGLPNDRFFAVRPEGSVSTLKIQRTERGDSAVYLCASSRQTTDTQYFGPGTRLTVL.

The chain is built from TRBV7-8 and TRBJ2-1, with 7 bases lining up with TRBD2. V dropped 2 bases and J dropped 6; count of bases not matched to a gene: 13. This CDR3 is 17 amino acids long. Per the germline V gene, CDR1 is SGHVS and CDR2 is FQNEAQ. The CDR3 loop reads CASSLTGSGRASNEQFF. The CDR3 DNA reads TGTGCCAGCAGCTTAACGGGGAGTGGGAGGGCCTCCAATGAGCAGTTCTTC. Using reference TRBV7-8 and TRBJ2-1 for the parts outside the CDR3, the full variable domain is GAGVSQSPRYKVAKRGQDVALRCDPISGHVSLFWYQQALGQGPEFLTYFQNEAQLDKSGLPSDRFFAERPEGSVSTLKIQRTQQEDSAVYLCASSLTGSGRASNEQFFGPGTRLTVL.

The chain recombines TRBV21-1 with TRBJ2-1; TRBD1 is taken as the D call from the table, unchecked against the DNA. TRBV21-1 is a listed pseudogene. CDR3 length: 18 residues. In nucleotides, the CDR3 is TGTGCCAGCAGCAACAGGAAAAGAGACAGACCTAACTACAATGAGCAGTTCTTC. This translates into CASSNRKRDRPNYNEQFF.

V gene TRBV6-1 combines with J gene TRBJ1-2, with TRBD1 matching over 8 bases. V lost 3 bases, J lost 4 bases, and 10 bases stayed unmatched. In germline, CDR1 is MNHNS, CDR2 SASEGT. This CDR3 is 16 amino acids long. CDR3 in DNA: TGTGCCAGCAGTGAGCCACCAGGGGGCAAAGGCTATGGCTACACCTTC. Translated, it gives CASSEPPGGKGYGYTF.